Shown below are 28 T cell receptor beta chains from a single sample sequenced in a study of T cells expressing NK-cell markers. TCRdb reprocessed the 5' RACE reads, with one entry per CDR3 protein and no DNA. The sample's table shows roughly 390,000 distinct CDR3 sequences. Sample: blood T cells: a sorted CD56 or NKG2C T cell subset, CD4+ or CD8+ T cells, or bulk PBMC T cells (not recorded which). All receptors derive from a man aged 18 to 70 in good health.

V gene TRBV20-1 combines with J gene TRBJ2-5. CDR3 length: 11 residues. CDR1 is DFQATT and CDR2 is SNEGSKA in the germline V gene (reference sequence). The CDR3 protein is CSANHGETQYF.

V usage is TRBV5-1 and J usage is TRBJ2-2. There are 13 residues in the CDR3. Germline loops: CDR1 SGHRS, CDR2 YFSETQ. CDR3 region: CASSPRYTGELFF.

The chain is built from TRBV6-1 and TRBJ1-5; checking the TCRdb D call of TRBD1 is not possible without DNA. The CDR3 is made up of 15 amino acids. Germline V gene sequence: CDR1 MNHNS, CDR2 SASEGT. CDR3: CASSTWDRGYQPQHF.

This chain links TRBV18 with TRBJ2-3; TCRdb selects TRBD1, and the lack of DNA leaves this call unchecked. The CDR3 is 14 amino acids. Germline CDR1 is KGHSH and CDR2 is LQKENI. The CDR3: CASRSVGGTDTQYF.

The V and J genes are TRBV6-5 and TRBJ1-2; TCRdb lists TRBD1, though no DNA is available to test this call. The CDR3 has 16 amino acids. Germline loops: CDR1 MNHEY, CDR2 SVGAGI. CDR3 residues: CASSYSPNRGEYGYTF.

V is TRBV6-6 and J is TRBJ2-5. Germline CDR1 reads MNHNY; CDR2 reads SVGAGI (reference sequence). The CDR3 spans 11 residues. The CDR3 sequence: CASSPYYLQYF.

This sequence joins TRBV7-2 and TRBJ2-7; TCRdb's D call of TRBD2 is untestable without DNA. Germline-derived CDR1 and CDR2 are SGHTA and FQGNSA. This CDR3 region has 15 residues. The CDR3 reads CASSSRLAGGREQYF.

The chain recombines TRBV3-1 with TRBJ2-7. The CDR3 consists of 14 residues. CDR1 is LGHDT, CDR2 YNNKEL, per germline (reference sequence). The CDR3 sequence is CASSQGWDAYEQYF.

This sequence joins TRBV7-9 and TRBJ2-7; TCRdb picks TRBD2, but there is no DNA to check that call. The CDR3 runs 17 residues. Germline V gene data show CDR1 as SEHNR and CDR2 as FQNEAQ (reference sequence). The CDR3 protein is CASSLRGDFLISYEQYF.

This sequence joins TRBV7-2 and TRBJ2-3; TCRdb's D call, TRBD1, is unchecked because there is no DNA. Germline CDR1 is SGHTA and CDR2 is FQGNSA. The CDR3 is made up of 14 amino acids. CDR3 residues: CASSLAGPNSGQYF.

The chain links TRBV10-3 to TRBJ2-7. CDR3 size: 12 residues. CDR1 and CDR2 from the germline V gene are ENHRY and SYGVKD. CDR3 loop: CAISESTGEQYF.

The genes are TRBV29-1 and TRBJ2-5; the TCRdb D gene call, TRBD1, has no DNA to confirm it. CDR1 is SQVTM, CDR2 ANQGSEA, per germline. CDR3 size: 16 residues. The CDR3 here is CSVESPGQGYSETQYF.

The chain recombines TRBV12-5 with TRBJ1-2; the TCRdb call, TRBD1, lacks DNA for checking. Per the germline V gene, CDR1 is LGHNT and CDR2 is FRNRAP. The CDR3 is 13 amino acids. The CDR3 is CASGGDRAYGYTF. Together with reference TRBV12-5 and TRBJ1-2, the CDR3 gives the full variable domain: DARVTQTPRHKVTEMGQEVTMRCQPILGHNTVFWYRQTMMQGLELLAYFRNRAPLDDSGMPKDRFSAEMPDATLATLKIQPSEPRDSAVYFCASGGDRAYGYTFGSGTRLTVV.

J is TRBJ1-5 and V is TRBV27. Germline CDR1 and CDR2: MNHEY and SMNVEV (reference sequence). The length of the CDR3 is 16 residues. The CDR3 loop is CASSPRTAYSNQPQHF.

The chain combines TRBV7-2 with TRBJ2-4; TCRdb lists TRBD1, though no DNA is available to test this call. In germline, CDR1 is SGHTA, CDR2 FQGNSA. The CDR3 spans 16 residues. CDR3 amino acids: CASSLGQGFSKNIQYF.

J is TRBJ1-5 and V is TRBV6-1; the D call of TRBD1 rests on TCRdb alone, since no DNA is present to check it. CDR1 and CDR2 from the germline V gene are MNHNS and SASEGT. CDR3 length: 15 amino acids. This CDR3 reads CASSERTGGPQPQHF.

This chain connects TRBV12-3 or TRBV12-4 to TRBJ2-1; as DNA is missing, the TRBD2 call by TCRdb cannot be tested. The CDR3 sequence is 18 residues long. CDR3 region: CASSLPRIIAGGPDEQFF.

The chain employs TRBV7-8 and TRBJ2-2. The CDR3 covers 16 residues. Germline CDR1 reads SGHVS; CDR2 reads FQNEAQ. The CDR3 loop reads CASSLSISLNTGELFF.

The chain couples TRBV9 to TRBJ2-7; the D call of TRBD1 rests on TCRdb alone, since no DNA is present to check it. Per the germline V gene, CDR1 is SGDLS and CDR2 is YYNGEE. CDR3 length equals 14 residues. The CDR3 loop is CASSPQGKYYEQYF.

This chain links TRBV6-1 with TRBJ2-7; TCRdb outputs TRBD1, but without DNA this stays unchecked. The CDR3 spans 14 residues. Looked up from germline, CDR1 is MNHNS and CDR2 is SASEGT. CDR3 loop: CASRPGSLAYEQYF.

The chain's CDR3 is CASSLRTGGRETQYF. V and J are TRBV7-8 and TRBJ2-5; lacking DNA, the TRBD1 call made by TCRdb goes unchecked. The CDR3 extends over 15 amino acids. The germline V gene has CDR1 SGHVS and CDR2 FQNEAQ.

The V call is TRBV6-5, the J call TRBJ2-7; TCRdb selects TRBD2, and the lack of DNA leaves this call unchecked. The CDR3 covers 15 residues. CDR1 is MNHEY and CDR2 is SVGAGI in the germline V gene. CDR3 sequence: CASSYPSGGSYEQYF.

This chain links TRBV3-1 with TRBJ2-7; the D call from TCRdb, TRBD1, cannot be confirmed without DNA. Germline values: CDR1 LGHDT, CDR2 YNNKEL (reference sequence). The length of the CDR3 is 14 residues. The CDR3: CASSVRGQLREQYF.

CDR3 sequence reads: CASSAGTVRSGELFF. This chain connects TRBV7-9 to TRBJ2-2; TCRdb's D call, TRBD1, is unchecked because there is no DNA. Germline CDR1 is SEHNR and CDR2 is FQNEAQ (reference sequence). The CDR3 is 15 amino acids.

CDR3 region: CSARSRAGVTEAFF. J is TRBJ1-1 and V is TRBV20-1; the D call of TRBD1 rests on TCRdb alone, since no DNA is present to check it. Germline CDR1 and CDR2: DFQATT and SNEGSKA (reference sequence). CDR3 length: 14 residues.

The V call is TRBV9, the J call TRBJ2-5; TCRdb's D call, TRBD1, is unchecked because there is no DNA. Germline V gene data show CDR1 as SGDLS and CDR2 as YYNGEE. This CDR3 spans 16 amino acids. CDR3 protein: CASSVGGGPIQETQYF.

The chain links TRBV12-3 or TRBV12-4 to TRBJ2-3; TCRdb picks TRBD2, but there is no DNA to check that call. This CDR3 has 15 amino acids. CDR3 amino acids: CASSPLAGGRSTQYF.

The gene calls are TRBV14 and TRBJ1-2; checking the TCRdb D call of TRBD1 is not possible without DNA. The CDR3 is made up of 15 amino acids. In germline, CDR1 is SGHDN, CDR2 FVKESK. CDR3 residues: CASSQTWGTEAGYTF.